The 23 T cell receptor beta chains below all came from one sample that was sequenced in a study of CD8+ T cells in alopecia areata. The sequencing template was cDNA reverse transcribed from extracted RNA. TCRdb's copy holds only in-frame clones and misses some; the assay was immunoSEQ multiplex PCR. The sample includes around 160,000 clones, approximately 87% seen only once; the top ten take about 15%. The sample consisted of CD8+ T cells sorted from blood, taken at week 0. The receptors were sampled from a human donor with alopecia areata.

In DNA, the CDR3 is TGTGCCAGCAGCGCCTCCAGGGCGACCTACGAGCAGTACTTC. Its protein is CASSASRATYEQYF. The chain combines TRBV9 with TRBJ2-7; tentatively, D is TRBD1 (5 bases). CDR3 length: 14 amino acids. Germline lookup yields CDR1 SGDLS and CDR2 YYNGEE. Trimming took off 3 bases at V and 2 bases at J, with 12 bases between the two ends.

This sequence joins TRBV11-2 and TRBJ1-2; D is uncertain. V dropped 3 bases and J dropped 4 bases, with 12 bases sitting between them. Germline CDR1 reads SGHAT; CDR2 reads FQNNGV. The CDR3 runs 14 residues. The CDR3 coding sequence is TGTGCCAGCAGCTTCCCAGGTGGCTCCTATGGCTACACCTTC. Encoded protein: CASSFPGGSYGYTF. Supplemented by reference TRBV11-2 and TRBJ1-2, the full variable domain reads EAGVAQSPRYKIIEKRQSVAFWCNPISGHATLYWYQQILGQGPKLLIQFQNNGVVDDSQLPKDRFSAERLKGVDSTLKIQPAKLEDSAVYLCASSFPGGSYGYTFGSGTRLTVV.

This clone appeared a few times. The chain couples TRBV7-9 to TRBJ2-7; maybe TRBD1 (5 bases). Germline V gene data show CDR1 as SEHNR and CDR2 as FQNEAQ (reference sequence). Trimming stripped 6 bases from V and 2 bases from J, with 11 bases between. The CDR3 consists of 13 residues. This CDR3 reads CASSPDSTYEQYF. CDR3 DNA: TGTGCCAGCAGTCCCGACAGTACCTACGAGCAGTACTTC.

This clone was observed a few times. The chain recombines TRBV27 with TRBJ2-7, with D possibly called TRBD1 or TRBD2 (5 bases each). The germline V and J ends were trimmed by 5 bases and 4 bases, with 15 bases remaining between them. This CDR3 spans 14 amino acids. Germline CDR1 reads MNHEY; CDR2 reads SMNVEV (reference sequence). The CDR3 DNA follows: TGTGCCAGCAGTAGCCGGGACGGCCAATACGAGCAGTACTTC. Translating it yields CASSSRDGQYEQYF.

On this clone: This sample includes further DNA sequences coding for the same CDR3. This chain links TRBV19 with TRBJ2-1; TRBD2 matches at 7 bases. The CDR3 loop spans 14 amino acids. J gave up 3 bases and V 5 bases, and 4 bases lay outside the gene matches. Germline CDR1 LNHDA, CDR2 SQIVND (reference sequence). CDR3: CASSSGGDYNEQFF. CDR3 DNA sequence: TGTGCCAGTAGTTCGGGGGGAGACTACAATGAGCAGTTCTTC.

This CDR3 reads CSVEDGAYEQYF. The CDR3 coding sequence is TGCAGCGTTGAAGACGGGGCCTACGAGCAGTACTTC. The rearrangement links TRBV29-1 to TRBJ2-7; D may be TRBD2 (5 bases). Germline CDR1 reads SQVTM; CDR2 reads ANQGSEA. Trimming took 0 bases from V and 2 from J, leaving 5 bases between them. This CDR3 has 12 amino acids.

This chain uses TRBV9 with TRBJ2-1; TRBD2 aligns across 7 bases. The CDR3 has 17 amino acids. Germline V gives CDR1 SGDLS, CDR2 YYNGEE. V gave up 3 bases and J gave up 0 bases; unmatched junction bases: 9. The CDR3 DNA follows: TGTGCCAGCAGCGCCCTAGCGGACACGAGCTCCTACAATGAGCAGTTCTTC. It codes for CASSALADTSSYNEQFF.

CDR3 region: CAWSGAYTGELFF. CDR3 bases: TGTGCCTGGTCGGGGGCCTACACCGGGGAGCTGTTTTTT. V and J are TRBV30 and TRBJ2-2; D possibly uses TRBD1 or TRBD2 (6 bases each). The V gene lost 5 bases and the J gene lost 3 bases, with 10 bases spanning the gap. The germline V gene encodes CDR1 GTSNPN and CDR2 SVGIG (reference sequence). This CDR3 region has 13 residues.

A single count supports this clone. The CDR3 is CASSLVGEGTEAFF. For the CDR3, the DNA is TGTGCCAGCAGCTTAGTTGGAGAGGGCACTGAAGCTTTCTTT. The genes are TRBV11-2 and TRBJ1-1; D remains ambiguous. The V gene's germline CDR1 is SGHAT and CDR2 FQNNGV. V gave up 1 base and J gave up 4 bases, with 10 bases separating them. There are 14 residues in the CDR3.

The V call is TRBV2, the J call TRBJ2-7; D is unclear. The CDR3 totals 15 residues. Looked up from germline, CDR1 is SNHLY and CDR2 is FYNNEI. V lost 4 bases, J lost 4 bases, and 17 bases lay in between. The chain's CDR3 is CASSAQGLAPYEQYF. In DNA, the CDR3 is TGTGCCAGCAGTGCCCAAGGGCTCGCGCCGTACGAGCAGTACTTC.

The rearrangement uses TRBV29-1 and TRBJ2-5; TRBD2 is a possible D gene (6 bases). This CDR3 comprises 13 residues. Germline loops: CDR1 SQVTM, CDR2 ANQGSEA. The V end was cut by 5 bases, the J end by 2 bases, with 12 bases between. CDR3 residues: CSVPIGRQETQYF. Written as DNA, the CDR3 is TGCAGCGTTCCCATTGGGAGGCAAGAGACCCAGTACTTC.

This clone was seen a handful of times. The rearrangement joins TRBV29-1 to TRBJ2-1, with D tentatively TRBD2 (6 bases). CDR3 length: 13 amino acids. The V gene's germline CDR1 is SQVTM and CDR2 ANQGSEA. The V end lost 3 bases, the J end lost 7 bases, and 13 bases lay between the germline ends. DNA of the CDR3: TGCAGCGTTGAGGAGGACTATAGGAATGAGCAGTTCTTC. Translation: CSVEEDYRNEQFF.

The chain recombines TRBV19 with TRBJ1-5, with D unclear. Per the germline V gene, CDR1 is LNHDA and CDR2 is SQIVND (reference sequence). V was cut by 2 bases and J by 0 bases, with 8 bases left in between. The CDR3 has 15 residues. The DNA for the CDR3 is TGTGCCAGTAGTATAACTGGTTATAGCAATCAGCCCCAGCATTTT. It translates to CASSITGYSNQPQHF.

V usage is TRBV4-1 and J usage is TRBJ2-7; 10 bases line up with TRBD1. The junction had 0 bases not matched to a gene; V was cut back by 3 bases and J by 1 base. The CDR3 runs to 14 residues. Germline CDR1 MGHRA, CDR2 YSYEKL. The CDR3 sequence: CASSQDRGSYEQYF. CDR3 nucleotide sequence: TGCGCCAGCAGCCAGGACAGGGGGTCCTACGAGCAGTACTTC.

The V call is TRBV11-2, the J call TRBJ2-7; TRBD1 agrees at 8 bases. The CDR3 contains 14 residues. CDR1 and CDR2 from the germline V gene are SGHAT and FQNNGV. V dropped 4 bases and J dropped 8; count of bases not matched to a gene: 10. DNA of the CDR3: TGTGCCAGCAGCTCCCAAAGCGACAGGGGACAGCAGTACTTC. It codes for CASSSQSDRGQQYF.

Here the CDR3 reads CASGPLPTDTQYF. CDR3 coding DNA: TGTGCCAGCGGCCCGCTACCGACAGATACGCAGTATTTT. The chain uses TRBV2 and TRBJ2-3, with D unclear. The germline V and J ends were trimmed by 8 bases and 3 bases, with 12 bases remaining between them. The CDR3 is 13 residues long. CDR1 and CDR2 (germline): SNHLY, FYNNEI.

The rearrangement links TRBV7-9 to TRBJ2-7; TRBD2 matches at 8 bases. This CDR3 has 13 amino acids. V shed 0 bases and J 5 bases; nucleotides not matched to a gene: 0. Per the germline V gene, CDR1 is SEHNR and CDR2 is FQNEAQ (reference sequence). CDR3: CASSLATSDEQYF. In DNA, the CDR3 is TGTGCCAGCAGCTTAGCGACTAGCGACGAGCAGTACTTC.

The chain has TRBV27 and TRBJ1-6, with 8 nucleotides matching TRBD1. With V trimmed by 6 bases and J by 2 bases, 6 bases remained unmatched. This CDR3 has 16 residues. The germline V gene has CDR1 MNHEY and CDR2 SMNVEV (reference sequence). This CDR3 reads CASRTGTGAYNSPLHF. The CDR3 coding sequence is TGTGCCAGCAGGACCGGGACAGGAGCCTATAATTCACCCCTCCACTTT.

In this sample, this clone turned up a few times. The V gene is TRBV6-6, the J gene TRBJ1-2, with TRBD1 as a possible D gene (5 bases). V lost 1 base to trimming and J lost 10 bases, with 19 bases between them. The germline gives CDR1 MNHNY, CDR2 SVGAGI (reference sequence). This CDR3 contains 15 residues. CDR3 protein: CASSYLLHDPRDYTF. In DNA, the CDR3 is TGTGCCAGCAGTTACTTGTTGCATGACCCCAGGGACTACACCTTC.

V gene TRBV19 combines with J gene TRBJ1-5; unclear D gene. V was pared by 5 bases and J by 0 bases, with 17 bases between. Germline values: CDR1 LNHDA, CDR2 SQIVND (reference sequence). This CDR3 comprises 17 residues. Written as DNA, the CDR3 is TGTGCCAGTAGTTTCCGCTTTGGGCAGAATAGCAATCAGCCCCAGCATTTT. This translates into CASSFRFGQNSNQPQHF. The variable domain in full, with the rest retrieved from reference TRBV19 and TRBJ1-5, is DGGITQSPKYLFRKEGQNVTLSCEQNLNHDAMYWYRQDPGQGLRLIYYSQIVNDFQKGDIAEGYSVSREKKESFPLTVTSAQKNPTAFYLCASSFRFGQNSNQPQHFGDGTRLSIL.

V usage is TRBV10-3 and J usage is TRBJ2-7, with a tentative D call TRBD1 (5 bases). The CDR3 covers 14 residues. Germline CDR1 reads ENHRY; CDR2 reads SYGVKD. Deletions cut 3 bases from V and 1 base from J, with 10 bases between. CDR3 DNA sequence: TGTGCCATCAGTGACGAGCAGGGATCCTACGAGCAGTACTTC. This translates into CAISDEQGSYEQYF.

The V call is TRBV6-5, the J call TRBJ2-2, with 7 bases matching TRBD1. Trimming removed 0 bases from V and 4 bases from J; junction bases left unmatched: 5. The germline V gene has CDR1 MNHEY and CDR2 SVGAGI. CDR3 length: 16 residues. The CDR3 nucleotides read TGTGCCAGCAGTTACTCGGGACAGACGATCACCGGGGAGCTGTTTTTT. It encodes CASSYSGQTITGELFF.

This chain joins TRBV9 and TRBJ1-1; unclear D gene. CDR1 is SGDLS and CDR2 is YYNGEE in the germline V gene. This CDR3 is 14 amino acids long. Trimming removed 0 bases from V and 2 bases from J, with 8 bases in between. CDR3 amino acids: CASSVDGINTEAFF. As DNA, the CDR3 is TGTGCCAGCAGCGTAGATGGCATTAACACTGAAGCTTTCTTT.